This T cell receptor (beta chain) was identified in a study of a mutant IDH1 vaccine in newly diagnosed glioma. Of note for this clone: Its antigen is still unknown.

Trimming shortened V by 3 bases and J by 2 bases, and 8 bases separated the two germline ends. The CDR3 runs 14 residues. CDR1 is MGHDK, CDR2 SYGVNS, per germline. This table comes from immunoSEQ multiplex PCR, and its TCRdb copy is limited to in-frame clones, with some not included. The sample has about 88,000 clones, roughly 82% seen once. Time point denoted: baseline, week 1 (first vaccination visit). Treatment: pre-vaccination baseline after standard-of-care therapy. Study results and caveats: Seemingly, top peripheral T cell clonotype changes bore no relation to pseudoprogression.

This chain uses TRBV25-1 with TRBJ2-1; no clear D. The sequence derives from a man in his forties with glioma. Some clones in this sample may be carry-over from other donors' samples. The sample was PBMCs, taken from a glioma patient treated with radiotherapy, temozolomide or both. The CDR3 DNA is TGTGCCAGCAGTGAGGCCTCCGCCTACAATGAGCAGTTCTTC. It translates to CASSEASAYNEQFF.